The T cell receptor beta chain under discussion was sequenced for a study of CD8 T cells in ankylosing spondylitis. Notes on the study in general: Ankylosing spondylitis blood seemed to carry a telltale TCR beta motif made of fewer than 10 highly homologous variants.

Using its own MiXCR run on the 5' RACE reads, TCRdb lists one record per CDR3 protein. The repertoire consists of about 800,000 distinct CDR3 sequences, with 10% to 15% occurring once and the leading ten covering just over 0.5%. Per germline, CDR1 DFQATT and CDR2 SNEGSKA (reference sequence). With V trimmed by 0 bases and J by 0 bases, 8 bases remained unmatched. The CDR3 covers 17 residues. In regard to this clonotype: Its target is not known.

The clonotype comes from a male donor with ankylosing spondylitis. Material: blood, either unsorted or a sorted T cell fraction (not recorded which). This sequence joins TRBV20-1 and TRBJ2-1; 7 positions agree with TRBD2. The DNA for the CDR3 is TGCAGTGCTAGAGACTCGTTTCTAGCGGACTCCTACAATGAGCAGTTCTTC. This encodes CSARDSFLADSYNEQFF.